This T cell receptor beta chain was obtained from a study of cytomegalovirus exposure and HLA in healthy donors. Overall study findings and caveats: Exclusion as indistinguishable affected some V segments, including TRBV6-2 and TRBV6-3. Segments of the TCR beta V type were, in most cases, productive about 87% or about 30% of the time in an earlier analysis.

This clone was counted only a few times. The antigen is unknown. Primers included in the PCR were 60 Vbeta and 13 Jbeta primers. The method was immunoSEQ multiplex PCR; TCRdb's version includes in-frame clones alone and lacks a portion of them. This table has under 80,000 clones, 70% to 75% appearing once. CDR3 length: 14 amino acids. The V gene end was trimmed by 0 bases and the J gene end by 7 bases; junction bases not matched to a gene: 6. Germline V gives CDR1 SQVTM, CDR2 ANQGSEA. The chain couples TRBV29-1 to TRBJ1-2; 9 bases align to TRBD1. This TCR was sampled from a woman under 40 in good health and CMV-seronegative. The material sequenced was PBMCs. DNA of the CDR3: TGCAGCGTTGAAGATCGGGGACAGGGAGGTGGCTACACCTTC. Amino acids: CSVEDRGQGGGYTF.